Listed below are T cell receptor beta chains from one sample, sequenced in a study of T cell responses to AZD1222 COVID-19 vaccine. The data were produced by immunoSEQ multiplex PCR, yet TCRdb's version contains in-frame clones alone and is incomplete. The table shows about 140,000 clones, with about nine tenths occurring only once. This specimen consisted of peripheral blood, obtained 28 days after the second AZD1222 dose. Source of these receptors: an adult who received the AZD1222 COVID-19 vaccine. CDR3s include the opening cysteine and the closing phenylalanine or tryptophan. D genes are given only for firm matches. Some rows mark clone size as missing; the rest say once, few, many or name a class of expanded clone.

clone_size	v_call	d_call	j_call	cdr3_nt	cdr3_aa
.	TRBV19	.	TRBJ1-3	TGTGCCAGTAGTCCCCTGGGGGCTGGAAACACCATATATTTT	CASSPLGAGNTIYF
.	TRBV7-8	.	TRBJ1-3	TGTGCCAGCAGCCTCACAGAAGAAAACACCATATATTTT	CASSLTEENTIYF
.	TRBV29-1	.	TRBJ2-1	TGCAGCGTTGATCCCAGGGGTTGGGCCAATGAGCAGTTCTTC	CSVDPRGWANEQFF
.	TRBV7-2	.	TRBJ1-2	TGTGCCAGCAGCCCCCGTTTAATTCATGGCTACACCTTC	CASSPRLIHGYTF
few	TRBV19	TRBD2	TRBJ2-5	TGTGCCAGTAGTATATACTCGGGAGGGCGGGAGACCCAGTACTTC	CASSIYSGGRETQYF
.	TRBV7-2	TRBD1	TRBJ2-7	TGTGCCACCGGCGGGACAGGAGATTCCTACGAGCAGTACTTC	CATGGTGDSYEQYF
.	TRBV18	.	TRBJ1-1	TGTGCCAGCTCACCTCTCGCCCCGAACACTGAAGCTTTCTTT	CASSPLAPNTEAFF
.	TRBV13	TRBD1	TRBJ1-2	TGTGCCAGCAGCTTAGGACAGGGGGGGAATGGCTACACCTTC	CASSLGQGGNGYTF
few	TRBV6-5	.	TRBJ2-2	TGTGCCAGCAGCTCGGGACCCCTCCTCCCCGGGGAGCTGTTTTTT	CASSSGPLLPGELFF
.	TRBV5-6	.	TRBJ1-1	TGTGCCAGCAGCCTACGGACTTCCGGGGCTTTCTTT	CASSLRTSGAFF
.	TRBV7-3	.	TRBJ2-5	TGTGCCAGCAGCTTAACGGGGCTAACCCAAGAGACCCAGTACTTC	CASSLTGLTQETQYF
.	TRBV15	TRBD1	TRBJ1-2	TGTGCCACCAGAACAGGGGGTGGACGTGGCTACACCTTC	CATRTGGGRGYTF
.	TRBV6-5	.	TRBJ2-1	TGTGCCAGCAGCCGGGGACAAAACTCCTACAATGAGCAGTTCTTC	CASSRGQNSYNEQFF
.	TRBV6-5	.	TRBJ1-1	TGTGCCAGCAGCCCCGGGAGGGAGCACACTGAAGCTTTCTTT	CASSPGREHTEAFF
once	TRBV7-9	TRBD2	TRBJ2-1	TGTGCCAGCAGCTTCGTGAGGGGAGGGAACAATGAGCAGTTCTTC	CASSFVRGGNNEQFF
.	TRBV11-2	.	TRBJ1-1	TGTGCCAGCAGCTTCTCGGTAAAGGGGAACACTGAAGCTTTCTTT	CASSFSVKGNTEAFF
.	TRBV6-5	.	TRBJ1-2	TGTGCCAGCAGTTACGCCGGGACGGCCCAGTCTGGCTACACCTTC	CASSYAGTAQSGYTF
.	TRBV12-3/TRBV12-4	.	TRBJ1-6	TGTGCCAGCAGTTTAGAGGCCTATTCACCCCTCCACTTT	CASSLEAYSPLHF
.	TRBV19	.	TRBJ1-3	TGTGCCAGTAGTACGCGCCGCGCTCAATCTGGAAACACCATATATTTT	CASSTRRAQSGNTIYF
.	TRBV6-2/TRBV6-3	.	TRBJ1-1	TGTGCCAGCAGTTACAAACAAGGGTACTTCATGAACACTGAAGCTTTCTTT	CASSYKQGYFMNTEAFF
.	TRBV6-5	TRBD1	TRBJ2-5	TGTGCCAGCTCAGGCAGGGGGCTTACGAAGACCCAGTACTTC	CASSGRGLTKTQYF
.	TRBV6-1	.	TRBJ1-1	TGTGCCAGCAGTGAACAAGTAGGGGGGCAAACTGAAGCTTTCTTT	CASSEQVGGQTEAFF
.	TRBV6-1	TRBD1	TRBJ1-2	TGTGCCAGCAGTGACAGGGGGCCTTATGGCTACACCTTC	CASSDRGPYGYTF
.	TRBV5-1	.	TRBJ2-7	TGCGCCAGCAGCTTGATTATCGGGGGCTCTTACGAGCAGTACTTC	CASSLIIGGSYEQYF
.	TRBV6-5	TRBD1	TRBJ1-1	TGTGCCAGCAGACGCGGGACAGCGGGTGGGACTGAAGCTTTCTTT	CASRRGTAGGTEAFF
.	TRBV13	.	TRBJ2-3	TGTGCCAGCAGCTTCCCAGGTAGAGATACGCAGTATTTT	CASSFPGRDTQYF
.	TRBV6-5	.	TRBJ2-1	TGTGCCAGCAGTTACTCGAAAGGGCTCGGCCGGCCGCAGTTCTTC	CASSYSKGLGRPQFF
few	TRBV7-2	TRBD2	TRBJ2-1	TGTGCCAGCAGCACCTCTAGCGGGGCCACCTACAATGAGCAGTTCTTC	CASSTSSGATYNEQFF
once	TRBV5-4	.	TRBJ2-3	TGTGCCAGCAGCTTGTATGGCGGACCTAAGACAGATACGCAGTATTTT	CASSLYGGPKTDTQYF
.	TRBV7-9	TRBD1	TRBJ1-2	TGTGCCAGCAGCCTTACCGGGACAGGGGCCTACACCTTC	CASSLTGTGAYTF
.	TRBV2	.	TRBJ2-7	TGTGCCAGCAGCCACTACGAGCAGTACTTC	CASSHYEQYF
once	TRBV9	.	TRBJ2-7	TGTGCCAGCAGCGTAGGGCAACCGGGGAGTGGCTACGAGCAGTACTTC	CASSVGQPGSGYEQYF
.	TRBV2	.	TRBJ1-1	TGTGCCAGCAGTCTAGGGGGATGGACGGCTTTCTTT	CASSLGGWTAFF
.	TRBV5-1	.	TRBJ1-1	TGCGCCAGCAGCCGCACCGGGACCGAGAACACTGAAGCTTTCTTT	CASSRTGTENTEAFF
.	TRBV7-8	.	TRBJ1-3	TGTGCCAGCAGCTTGTCCGACCGAGGGTCTGGAAACACCATATATTTT	CASSLSDRGSGNTIYF
.	TRBV5-1	.	TRBJ2-1	TGCGCCTCCTCCCCCCCGGGACGGCTAGCTACCAATGAGCAGTTCTTC	CASSPPGRLATNEQFF
few	TRBV4-1	TRBD1	TRBJ1-1	TGCGCCAGCAGCCCCGGACAGGGTGAAGCTTTCTTT	CASSPGQGEAFF
.	TRBV5-1	.	TRBJ1-6	TGCGCCAGCAGCCAGGACAGCCCCGGGAGTAATTCACCCCTCCACTTT	CASSQDSPGSNSPLHF
once	TRBV19	.	TRBJ1-1	TGTGCCACCCGAGATACAGGGAACACTGAAGCTTTCTTT	CATRDTGNTEAFF
.	TRBV7-9	.	TRBJ1-1	TGTGCCAGCAGCTTGGGAGGGGGGAAGACTGAAGCTTTCTTT	CASSLGGGKTEAFF
many	TRBV7-9	TRBD1	TRBJ1-4	TGTGCCAGCAGCTACCCGGACAGGGATCGGGAAAAACTGTTTTTT	CASSYPDRDREKLFF
.	TRBV7-9	.	TRBJ2-1	TGTGCCAGCAGCTTAATCGATGAGCAGTTCTTC	CASSLIDEQFF
.	TRBV5-1	.	TRBJ2-6	TGCGCCAGCAGCTTGGAGGGGTCCGGGGCCAACGTCCTGACTTTC	CASSLEGSGANVLTF
.	TRBV9	.	TRBJ1-2	TGTGCCAGCAGCCCGGGCGGGGCCGCACAAGGGTATGGCTACACCTTC	CASSPGGAAQGYGYTF
.	TRBV5-1	TRBD1	TRBJ2-5	TGCGCCAGCAGCTTGGGACAGGGGAGTGTGACCCAGTACTTC	CASSLGQGSVTQYF
once	TRBV2	TRBD1	TRBJ1-2	TGTGCCAGCAGTGGGACAGGGTGGGTTGGCTACACCTTC	CASSGTGWVGYTF
.	TRBV11-2	.	TRBJ1-3	TGTGCCAGCAGCTTAGGACATACCTCTGGAAACACCATATATTTT	CASSLGHTSGNTIYF
few	TRBV10-1	TRBD1	TRBJ2-7	TGCGCCAGCAGTGAGTCTTTGACAGGGAGCTACGAGCAGTACTTC	CASSESLTGSYEQYF
.	TRBV12-3/TRBV12-4	.	TRBJ1-2	TGTGCCAGCAGCTCCCGACAGCCTTATGGCTACACCTTC	CASSSRQPYGYTF
.	TRBV4-1	.	TRBJ1-5	TGCGCCAGCAGCCAAGATCATATTAGCAATCAGCCCCAGCATTTT	CASSQDHISNQPQHF
.	TRBV5-1	TRBD1	TRBJ1-5	TGCGCCAGCAGCTTACAGGGGGGAAATCAGCCCCAGCATTTT	CASSLQGGNQPQHF